The text below deals with one T cell receptor beta chain. What it binds is unknown. V lost 7 bases and J 8 bases, leaving 20 bases between the germline ends. Germline V gene lookup returns CDR1 MNHEY and CDR2 SVGEGT. The CDR3 has 14 amino acids. MiXCR, applied by TCRdb to the 5' RACE reads, yields one record per CDR3 protein. The sample yields about 210,000 distinct CDR3 sequences, roughly a tenth seen once. This sample is part of a study of T-cell memory formation after mild COVID-19. Study-wide results and caveats: Prior to infection, memory already included some responding clones, suggesting cross-reactive memory joined. Clones that contracted from day 15 to 85 had balanced CD4/CD8; later expanders were CD4+ biased. CD4+ contracting clones were mainly CM and EM; CD8+ ones, EMRA.

The sample consisted of PBMCs or a T cell subset sorted from them (not recorded which). The chain uses TRBV6-2 or TRBV6-3 and TRBJ1-2; D may be TRBD1 (6 bases). This receptor was identified in a man between 18 and 35 years old who had mild COVID-19 (a few samples of this study predate the infection). Cell type and time point are not known. The CDR3 sequence: CASKDDGRGYGYTF. The CDR3 bases are TGTGCCAGCAAAGACGACGGCAGGGGCTACGGCTACACCTTC.